Each of the 20 T cell receptor beta chains below was sequenced from the same sample in a study of shared T cell receptors in the human thymus. The method was immunoSEQ multiplex PCR; TCRdb's version includes in-frame clones alone and lacks a portion of them. The table includes approximately 490,000 clones, about four fifths detected once. The same sample was also used in a study of human thymus T cells.

Specimen: thymocytes. These receptors were taken from a boy younger than two with a congenital heart defect.

This clone showed up just a few times. The V call is TRBV27, the J call TRBJ2-5; 8 positions match TRBD2. V dropped 6 bases and J dropped 2; count of bases not matched to a gene: 5. The CDR3 runs 14 residues. The V gene's germline CDR1 is MNHEY and CDR2 SMNVEV (reference sequence). The CDR3 loop is CASRELAVQETQYF. The CDR3 nucleotides are TGTGCCAGCAGAGAACTAGCGGTACAAGAGACCCAGTACTTC.

The V and J genes are TRBV27 and TRBJ2-7, with 9 bases lining up with TRBD1. After removal of 4 bases from V and 3 bases from J, the junction contained 4 bases not matched to a gene. This CDR3 contains 14 residues. Germline V lookup: CDR1 MNHEY, CDR2 SMNVEV (reference sequence). The CDR3 coding sequence is TGTGCCAGCAGTTATCGACAGGGGGACTACGAGCAGTACTTC. It is translated as CASSYRQGDYEQYF.

The chain links TRBV5-1 to TRBJ2-5; TRBD1 matches 9 bases. The germline CDR1 and CDR2 sequences are SGHRS and YFSETQ. The V and J ends lost 4 bases and 5 bases, in that order; junction bases with no gene match: 6. The CDR3 consists of 14 residues. The chain's CDR3 is CASSPGTGHETQYF. CDR3 bases: TGCGCCAGCAGCCCCGGGACAGGGCATGAGACCCAGTACTTC. Variable domain in full (rest from reference TRBV5-1 and TRBJ2-5): KAGVTQTPRYLIKTRGQQVTLSCSPISGHRSVSWYQQTPGQGLQFLFEYFSETQRNKGNFPGRFSGRQFSNSRSEMNVSTLELGDSALYLCASSPGTGHETQYFGPGTRLLVL.

The gene calls are TRBV4-1 and TRBJ2-3; 7 bases are shared with TRBD2. The ends lost 4 bases at V and 3 bases at J; junction bases unmatched: 7. Germline CDR1 and CDR2: MGHRA and YSYEKL. This CDR3 comprises 15 residues. Here the CDR3 DNA reads TGCGCCAGCAGCCCGCGGGAGACGGGAACAGATACGCAGTATTTT. Its translation is CASSPRETGTDTQYF.

The rearrangement links TRBV6-1 to TRBJ2-2; 9 nucleotides match TRBD2. In germline, CDR1 is MNHNS, CDR2 SASEGT. With 7 bases clipped from V and 4 bases from J, the junction kept 4 bases outside the gene matches. CDR3 length: 14 amino acids. Here the CDR3 DNA reads TGTGCCAGCACCAGCGGGAGGACCACCGGGGAGCTGTTTTTT. Protein: CASTSGRTTGELFF.

The rearrangement links TRBV5-6 to TRBJ1-2, with 7 bases aligning to TRBD1. J was trimmed by 5 bases and V by 4 bases; bases with no gene match: 8. Germline assignment: CDR1 SGHDT and CDR2 YYEEEE. The CDR3 is made up of 14 amino acids. In DNA, the CDR3 is TGTGCCAGCAGCCCCTCACAGGGGCGGTATGGCTACACCTTC. Its translation: CASSPSQGRYGYTF. The full variable domain, in which reference TRBV5-6 and TRBJ1-2 provide the parts outside the CDR3, is DAGVTQSPTHLIKTRGQQVTLRCSPKSGHDTVSWYQQALGQGPQFIFQYYEEEERQRGNFPDRFSGHQFPNYSSELNVNALLLGDSALYLCASSPSQGRYGYTFGSGTRLTVV.

This clone was found a few times. The chain uses TRBV14 and TRBJ2-7, with TRBD2 as a possible D gene (6 bases). There are 13 residues in the CDR3. V lost 4 bases to trimming and J lost 5 bases, with 12 bases between them. CDR1 is SGHDN and CDR2 is FVKESK in the germline V gene. In nucleotides, the CDR3 is TGTGCCAGCAGCCCCCAGGAGGGCCACGAGCAGTACTTC. Translated, it gives CASSPQEGHEQYF.

The V and J genes are TRBV13 and TRBJ2-7, with 7 bases identical to TRBD2. The CDR3 length is 15 residues. The germline V gene encodes CDR1 PRHDT and CDR2 FYEKMQ (reference sequence). Germline trimming cut 2 bases from V and 5 bases from J; bases unmatched to any gene: 9. Here the CDR3 reads CASSLWAGVGDEQYF. CDR3 nucleotide sequence: TGTGCCAGCAGCTTATGGGCGGGAGTGGGTGACGAGCAGTACTTC.

The rearrangement joins TRBV4-3 to TRBJ1-2, with D uncertain. Trimming left V 1 base short and J 6 bases short, with 12 bases between. This CDR3 is built from 14 residues. CDR1 is LGHNA, CDR2 YSLEER, per germline. The CDR3 here is CASSQATGSDGYTF. Written as DNA, the CDR3 is TGCGCCAGCAGCCAAGCGACGGGGAGCGATGGCTACACCTTC.

The V call is TRBV5-1, the J call TRBJ2-7, with 8 bases aligning to TRBD2. Germline loops: CDR1 SGHRS, CDR2 YFSETQ. CDR3 length equals 17 residues. Trimming took 2 bases from V and 3 from J; bases not matched to a gene: 13. The CDR3 loop is CASSLQPPGLGFYEQYF. Written as DNA, the CDR3 is TGCGCCAGCAGCTTACAACCGCCGGGACTAGGATTCTACGAGCAGTACTTC.

The chain links TRBV29-1 to TRBJ2-7, with TRBD1 identical over 11 bases. The CDR3 has 15 amino acids. Unmatched junction bases numbered 8, after V lost 5 bases and J lost 2 bases. CDR1 and CDR2 from the germline V gene are SQVTM and ANQGSEA. The CDR3 sequence is CSVTRDRGGPYEQYF. The DNA for the CDR3 is TGCAGCGTTACCCGGGACAGGGGGGGGCCCTACGAGCAGTACTTC.

V is TRBV10-1 and J is TRBJ2-5, with a possible D match to TRBD2 (6 bases). The CDR3 covers 15 residues. The germline V gene encodes CDR1 WNHNN and CDR2 SYGVQD (reference sequence). V lost 0 bases to trimming and J lost 1 base, with 9 bases between them. CDR3 coding DNA: TGCGCCAGCAGTGAGTCTGGGACTCCCCAAGAGACCCAGTACTTC. Translation: CASSESGTPQETQYF.

The rearrangement uses TRBV10-2 and TRBJ1-2, with D possibly matching TRBD1 (5 bases). Germline V gives CDR1 WSHSY, CDR2 SAAADI. Trimming took 6 bases from V and 8 from J, leaving 22 bases between them. The CDR3 is made up of 15 amino acids. The CDR3 sequence: CASRGMDGRGKGYTF. The CDR3 DNA sequence: TGCGCCAGCAGGGGTATGGACGGGAGGGGTAAAGGCTACACCTTC.

This CDR3 reads CASSPEDQTSGRANEQFF. Here the CDR3 DNA reads TGCGCCAGCAGCCCCGAGGACCAGACTAGCGGGAGGGCCAATGAGCAGTTCTTC. The genes are TRBV5-1 and TRBJ2-1, with 14 bases identical to TRBD2. The CDR3 loop spans 18 amino acids. Germline CDR1 and CDR2: SGHRS and YFSETQ. After removal of 4 bases from V and 6 bases from J, the junction contained 12 bases not matched to a gene. Together with reference TRBV5-1 and TRBJ2-1, the CDR3 gives the full variable domain: KAGVTQTPRYLIKTRGQQVTLSCSPISGHRSVSWYQQTPGQGLQFLFEYFSETQRNKGNFPGRFSGRQFSNSRSEMNVSTLELGDSALYLCASSPEDQTSGRANEQFFGPGTRLTVL.

The V call is TRBV4-2, the J call TRBJ2-7, with 15 bases fitting TRBD2. Germline V gene sequence: CDR1 LGHNA, CDR2 YNFKEQ. The CDR3 consists of 19 residues. V was clipped by 4 bases and J by 0 bases; unmatched bases: 10. CDR3 in amino acids: CASSRPGTSGRRSSYEQYF. CDR3 nucleotide sequence: TGTGCCAGCAGCCGCCCCGGGACTAGCGGGAGGAGGAGCTCCTACGAGCAGTACTTC.

The V and J genes are TRBV27 and TRBJ2-7; TRBD2 aligns across 9 bases. Germline trimming cut 11 bases from V and 5 bases from J; bases unmatched to any gene: 4. Germline V gene lookup returns CDR1 MNHEY and CDR2 SMNVEV (reference sequence). CDR3 length equals 11 residues. The CDR3 protein is CAVAGENEQYF. The CDR3 nucleotides are TGTGCCGTAGCGGGAGAGAACGAGCAGTACTTC.

V is TRBV7-9 and J is TRBJ1-3, with 10 bases aligning to TRBD1. Germline CDR1 is SEHNR and CDR2 is FQNEAQ (reference sequence). V was clipped by 1 base and J by 0 bases; unmatched bases: 9. The CDR3 consists of 19 residues. The CDR3 region has the DNA TGTGCCAGCAGCTTAGGGGGAGGGACAGGGGTGGACTCTGGAAACACCATATATTTT. Amino acids: CASSLGGGTGVDSGNTIYF.

This clone appeared a single time. The gene calls are TRBV7-2 and TRBJ1-3; TRBD1 agrees at 9 bases. The J segment lost 2 bases and the V segment lost 3 bases, leaving 5 bases of the junction unmatched. The CDR3 totals 16 residues. CDR1 and CDR2 from the germline V gene are SGHTA and FQGNSA. The CDR3 loop is CASSFRDREAGNTIYF. CDR3 DNA: TGTGCCAGCAGCTTCCGGGACAGGGAAGCTGGAAACACCATATATTTT.

The rearrangement uses TRBV30 and TRBJ2-7; TRBD1 matches 11 bases. The ends lost 0 bases at V and 2 bases at J; junction bases unmatched: 9. This CDR3 is 17 amino acids long. Germline CDR1 reads GTSNPN; CDR2 reads SVGIG (reference sequence). CDR3 in DNA: TGTGCCTGGAGTGTACCGGGACAGGGGGTCCCCACCTACGAGCAGTACTTC. Its protein product is CAWSVPGQGVPTYEQYF.

The V gene is TRBV28, the J gene TRBJ2-7; 12 positions match TRBD2. Germline V lookup: CDR1 MDHEN, CDR2 SYDVKM. The CDR3 is made up of 13 amino acids. The J segment lost 6 bases and the V segment lost 7 bases, leaving 4 bases of the junction unmatched. The CDR3: CASTASGRGEQYF. Written as DNA, the CDR3 is TGTGCCAGCACGGCTAGCGGGAGGGGCGAGCAGTACTTC.